A single sample gave rise to the 3 T cell receptor beta chains below, sequenced in a study of vaccination and CD4 T cells after COVID-19. These receptors' antigens are unknown. Treatment in this sample: roughly ten-day PBMC culture with coronavirus spike peptide pools or control peptides (ViraFEST assay). With the Oncomine TCR Beta short-read assay, DNA from cultured CD4+ T cells was sequenced. TCRdb recomputed calls from the PCR reads with MiXCR, one row per CDR3 protein. The repertoire holds about 9,800 distinct CDR3 sequences, more than 35% seen once, with about 16% in the top ten. The sample comprised CD4+ T cells from blood, cultured in vitro. The receptors stem from a human donor who had recovered from COVID-19.

The chain combines TRBV15 with TRBJ2-2; D not certain. The V gene's germline CDR1 is LNHNV and CDR2 YYDKDF (reference sequence). The V and J ends lost 0 bases and 5 bases respectively, with 7 bases between them. The CDR3 is made up of 14 amino acids. CDR3 in DNA: TGTGCCACCAGCAGAGAACTGGCGACCGGGGAGCTGTTTTTT. Amino acid sequence: CATSRELATGELFF.

J is TRBJ1-2 and V is TRBV9, with D uncertain. Germline lookup yields CDR1 SGDLS and CDR2 YYNGEE. Trimming took 0 bases from V and 3 from J, leaving 9 bases between them. The CDR3 consists of 14 residues. The CDR3, as DNA: TGTGCCAGCAGCGTAGAACTGGCGGACTATGGCTACACCTTC. Translation: CASSVELADYGYTF.

V and J are TRBV5-1 and TRBJ2-3, with D perhaps assigned TRBD1 or TRBD2 (5 bases each). CDR1 is SGHRS and CDR2 is YFSETQ in the germline V gene. Trimming cost V 7 bases and J 0 bases, with 21 bases left between them. This CDR3 comprises 17 residues. This chain's CDR3 is CASGERPGGVSTDTQYF. The CDR3 nucleotides are TGCGCCAGCGGCGAACGACCTGGGGGTGTAAGCACAGATACGCAGTATTTT.